A single sample is the source of the 25 T cell receptor beta chains below, sequenced in a study of blood T cell repertoires in COVID-19. Sequencing used immunoSEQ multiplex PCR; TCRdb keeps in-frame clones, though not all of them. This table holds 350,000 to 400,000 clones, roughly 86% found once. The sample was PBMCs or T cells enriched from blood (not recorded which). The source is a man aged 40-50 years in a cohort exposed to, infected with or recovered from COVID-19 (not recorded which).

This chain links TRBV7-8 with TRBJ1-5; 8 nucleotides align to TRBD1. Germline CDR1 SGHVS, CDR2 FQNEAQ. J lost 5 bases, V lost 7 bases, and 7 bases had no gene match. The CDR3 has 14 residues. CDR3 coding DNA: TGTGCCAGCACCAACGGACAGGGTGATCAGCCCCAGCATTTT. This encodes CASTNGQGDQPQHF.

The genes are TRBV14 and TRBJ2-7, with 7 bases fitting TRBD2. This CDR3 has 13 residues. Germline V lookup: CDR1 SGHDN, CDR2 FVKESK. V was clipped by 6 bases and J by 2 bases; unmatched bases: 4. The CDR3 DNA follows: TGTGCCAGCAGAAGCGGGACGACCTACGAGCAGTACTTC. Its translation: CASRSGTTYEQYF.

The rearrangement joins TRBV6-6 to TRBJ2-6; the D gene is possibly TRBD2 (7 bases). Between the trimmed V and J ends, which lost 5 bases and 4 bases, there was a span of 18 bases. Germline assignment: CDR1 MNHNY and CDR2 SVGAGI (reference sequence). CDR3 length equals 17 residues. Here the CDR3 reads CASSRAGAVWGANVLTF. The DNA for the CDR3 is TGTGCCAGCAGTCGGGCGGGGGCCGTTTGGGGGGCCAACGTCCTGACTTTC.

Note on this clone: Its ends do not fully match the called genes, so a read error is possible. CDR3 in DNA: TGTGCCAGCAGACAAGGGATGGGACAGGGTCGAAATTCACCCCTCCACTTT. Residues: CASRQGMGQGRNSPLHF. V gene TRBV3-1 (or the pseudogene TRBV3-2) combines with J gene TRBJ1-6; 9 nucleotides line up with TRBD1. CDR3 size: 17 residues. Germline CDR1 LGHDT, CDR2 YNNKEL (reference sequence).

This clone was seen more than once but under ten times. V usage is TRBV7-2 and J usage is TRBJ2-1; tentatively, D is TRBD2 (5 bases). V was shortened by 2 bases and J by 15 bases, with 14 bases between the two germline ends. This CDR3 region has 12 residues. CDR1 is SGHTA and CDR2 is FQGNSA in the germline V gene. The CDR3 sequence is CASSLPHGVWFF. The DNA for the CDR3 is TGTGCCAGCAGCTTACCCCACGGGGTGTGGTTCTTC.

V and J are TRBV11-2 and TRBJ1-2; D possibly corresponds to TRBD1 (5 bases). This CDR3 has 13 amino acids. Per the germline V gene, CDR1 is SGHAT and CDR2 is FQNNGV. The ends were cut back, 3 bases at V and 2 bases at J, with 7 bases in the middle. This CDR3 is CASSLKGNYGYTF. CDR3 in DNA: TGTGCCAGCAGCTTGAAGGGGAACTATGGCTACACCTTC.

The genes are TRBV19 and TRBJ2-4, with TRBD2 matching over 7 bases. Germline V CDR1 and CDR2: LNHDA, SQIVND (reference sequence). The CDR3 is 15 residues long. With V trimmed by 3 bases and J by 7 bases, 9 bases remained unmatched. CDR3 bases: TGTGCCAGTAGTATGATTACTAGGGGAGGGAACATTCAGTACTTC. The encoded protein is CASSMITRGGNIQYF.

The chain uses TRBV18 and TRBJ2-1, with no clear D. The CDR3 extends over 13 amino acids. Germline loops: CDR1 KGHSH, CDR2 LQKENI. V gave up 2 bases and J gave up 5 bases, with 7 bases separating them. The CDR3: CASSPSQHNEQFF. The CDR3 DNA reads TGTGCCAGCTCACCATCACAACACAATGAGCAGTTCTTC.

The chain combines TRBV30 with TRBJ1-3; D perhaps matches TRBD1 (5 bases). V lost 0 bases and J 4 bases, leaving 10 bases between the germline ends. CDR1 GTSNPN and CDR2 SVGIG come from the germline V gene (reference sequence). The length of the CDR3 is 14 residues. The DNA of the CDR3 is TGTGCCTGGAGTGTACAAGGGGTGGGAAACACCATATATTTT. Amino acid sequence: CAWSVQGVGNTIYF.

The J gene is TRBJ2-1, the V gene TRBV5-1; no clear D gene. The CDR3 totals 13 residues. Trimming shortened V by 1 base and J by 5 bases, and 7 bases separated the two germline ends. In germline, CDR1 is SGHRS, CDR2 YFSETQ. CDR3 in DNA: TGCGCCAGCAGCTTGTCTCCCGACAATGAGCAGTTCTTC. Translating gives CASSLSPDNEQFF. Filled out from reference TRBV5-1 and TRBJ2-1, the complete variable domain reads KAGVTQTPRYLIKTRGQQVTLSCSPISGHRSVSWYQQTPGQGLQFLFEYFSETQRNKGNFPGRFSGRQFSNSRSEMNVSTLELGDSALYLCASSLSPDNEQFFGPGTRLTVL.

The J gene is TRBJ2-5, the V gene TRBV28; 9 bases fit TRBD2. Germline trimming cut 2 bases from V and 3 bases from J; bases unmatched to any gene: 1. This CDR3 has 14 residues. The germline V gene has CDR1 MDHEN and CDR2 SYDVKM. CDR3 protein: CASSLGGREETQYF. The CDR3 DNA follows: TGTGCCAGCAGTTTAGGCGGGAGGGAAGAGACCCAGTACTTC.

This rearrangement joins TRBV5-6 to TRBJ1-5; TRBD1 matches 12 bases. The germline CDR1 and CDR2 sequences are SGHDT and YYEEEE. The CDR3 length is 16 residues. J was trimmed by 8 bases and V by 0 bases; bases with no gene match: 6. The CDR3 DNA reads as TGTGCCAGCAGCTTGGCCGGGACAGGGGGCGCGGAGCCCCAGCATTTT. This codes for CASSLAGTGGAEPQHF.

Here the CDR3 reads CASSPGYGYTF. The CDR3 DNA sequence: TGCGCCAGCAGTCCCGGGTATGGCTACACCTTC. The V gene is TRBV10-1, the J gene TRBJ1-2; unclear D gene. Per the germline V gene, CDR1 is WNHNN and CDR2 is SYGVQD (reference sequence). V was pared by 5 bases and J by 5 bases, with 6 bases between. The CDR3 runs to 11 residues.

The V gene is TRBV10-2, the J gene TRBJ1-4; D unresolved. Germline CDR1 is WSHSY and CDR2 is SAAADI. V was clipped by 3 bases and J by 0 bases, with 8 bases between them. The CDR3 consists of 15 residues. The CDR3 loop reads CASSDTGATNEKLFF. The CDR3 bases are TGCGCCAGCAGTGACACCGGGGCAACTAATGAAAAACTGTTTTTT.

CDR3 bases: TGTGCCAGCAGTTTACGTGATGAGCAGTTCTTC. Its protein product is CASSLRDEQFF. The chain joins TRBV28 to TRBJ2-1, with no clear D. The CDR3 length is 11 residues. Trimming removed 2 bases from V and 8 bases from J, with 4 bases in between. CDR1 and CDR2 from the germline V gene are MDHEN and SYDVKM.

V is TRBV7-9 and J is TRBJ2-3, with 12 bases lining up with TRBD1. This CDR3 is 16 amino acids long. Germline trimming cut 5 bases from V and 5 bases from J; bases unmatched to any gene: 8. Germline CDR1 reads SEHNR; CDR2 reads FQNEAQ (reference sequence). The CDR3 DNA reads as TGTGCCAGCAGCCAAGGGGACAGGGGGCTTAAAGATACGCAGTATTTT. It yields the protein CASSQGDRGLKDTQYF.

The rearrangement joins TRBV7-6 to TRBJ2-2; TRBD1 aligns across 8 bases. Looked up from germline, CDR1 is SGHVS and CDR2 is FNYEAQ. The CDR3 has 15 residues. With V trimmed by 6 bases and J by 1 base, 4 bases remained unmatched. Here the CDR3 reads CASRQTGENTGELFF. The CDR3 DNA reads TGTGCCAGCAGGCAGACAGGGGAGAACACCGGGGAGCTGTTTTTT.

The chain uses TRBV5-1 and TRBJ2-5; TRBD2 matches 8 bases. The CDR3 extends over 16 amino acids. J was trimmed by 5 bases and V by 0 bases; bases with no gene match: 9. Germline V lookup: CDR1 SGHRS, CDR2 YFSETQ. This CDR3 reads CASSLAGAGVRETQYF. Here the CDR3 DNA reads TGCGCCAGCAGCTTGGCGGGAGCGGGAGTGAGGGAGACCCAGTACTTC. The full variable domain, rest sourced from reference TRBV5-1 and TRBJ2-5, is KAGVTQTPRYLIKTRGQQVTLSCSPISGHRSVSWYQQTPGQGLQFLFEYFSETQRNKGNFPGRFSGRQFSNSRSEMNVSTLELGDSALYLCASSLAGAGVRETQYFGPGTRLLVL.

The J gene is TRBJ1-1, the V gene TRBV7-8, with 7 bases matching TRBD1. The CDR3 sequence is 14 residues long. CDR1 is SGHVS and CDR2 is FQNEAQ in the germline V gene. Trimming removed 0 bases from V and 4 bases from J; junction bases left unmatched: 2. The CDR3 DNA follows: TGTGCCAGCAGCTTAGCCCGGGACAGCACTGAAGCTTTCTTT. Protein sequence: CASSLARDSTEAFF. The variable domain in full, with the rest retrieved from reference TRBV7-8 and TRBJ1-1, is GAGVSQSPRYKVAKRGQDVALRCDPISGHVSLFWYQQALGQGPEFLTYFQNEAQLDKSGLPSDRFFAERPEGSVSTLKIQRTQQEDSAVYLCASSLARDSTEAFFGQGTRLTVV.

This clone was seen more than once but under ten times. The V call is TRBV18, the J call TRBJ2-4; 14 bases are shared with TRBD2. This CDR3 has 16 residues. Trimming cost V 2 bases and J 4 bases; bases outside gene matches: 1. Germline-derived CDR1 and CDR2 are KGHSH and LQKENI. CDR3 bases: TGTGCCAGCTCACCAAGACTAGCGGGAGGGAAAAACATTCAGTACTTC. It translates to CASSPRLAGGKNIQYF.

The V gene is TRBV18, the J gene TRBJ2-2; D unclear. Germline V gene lookup returns CDR1 KGHSH and CDR2 LQKENI. The CDR3 is 14 amino acids. V lost 1 base, J lost 5 bases, and 8 bases lay in between. The CDR3 region is CASSPLSFTGELFF. DNA of the CDR3: TGTGCCAGCTCACCACTAAGCTTTACCGGGGAGCTGTTTTTT.

The CDR3 region is CAISEFRGDTLAETQYF. As DNA, the CDR3 is TGTGCCATCAGTGAGTTCCGGGGGGATACGTTAGCAGAGACCCAGTACTTC. The chain uses TRBV10-3 and TRBJ2-5, with 7 bases identical to TRBD2. The CDR3 runs to 17 residues. CDR1 ENHRY and CDR2 SYGVKD come from the germline V gene. V gave up 1 base and J gave up 4 bases; unmatched junction bases: 12.

The CDR3: CASSPPGGGTSSYEQYF. The CDR3 nucleotides are TGTGCCAGCTCACCCCCCGGGGGAGGGACCTCCTCCTACGAGCAGTACTTC. This sequence joins TRBV18 and TRBJ2-7, with 7 bases that match TRBD2. The CDR3 loop spans 17 amino acids. V gave up 3 bases and J gave up 0 bases; unmatched junction bases: 11. Per the germline V gene, CDR1 is KGHSH and CDR2 is LQKENI.

This clone was found a few times. The chain carries TRBV3-1 (or the pseudogene TRBV3-2) and TRBJ1-6, with TRBD1 as a possible D gene (5 bases). The CDR3 loop spans 16 amino acids. V was clipped by 3 bases and J by 9 bases, with 18 bases between them. The germline V gene encodes CDR1 LGHDT and CDR2 YNNKEL (reference sequence). CDR3 sequence (DNA): TGTGCCAGCAGCCACGGAGGATGGGGGGAAGGTTCACCCCTCCACTTT. It yields the protein CASSHGGWGEGSPLHF.

V usage is TRBV7-8 and J usage is TRBJ1-5; D is ambiguous. CDR3 length: 15 residues. Trimming left V 1 base short and J 1 base short, with 8 bases between. Germline lookup yields CDR1 SGHVS and CDR2 FQNEAQ. The CDR3 DNA sequence: TGTGCCAGCAGCTTAGATTTCCAGAGCAATCAGCCCCAGCATTTT. It specifies CASSLDFQSNQPQHF.